This TCR beta chain was identified in a study of cytomegalovirus exposure and HLA in healthy donors. The PCR used 60 Vbeta and 13 Jbeta primers. Only in-frame clones appear in the TCRdb table, and some are missing; sequencing was by immunoSEQ multiplex PCR. The data hold 150,000 to 200,000 clones, with approximately 71% observed a single time. The CDR3 sequence is 15 residues long. V lost 6 bases and J lost 0; bases outside the gene matches: 5. CDR1 and CDR2 (germline): SGHVS, FQNEAQ. Of note for this clone: Its antigen is not identified.

Study-wide findings and caveats: Follow-up analysis later connected one missense variant in DCLRE1C with trimming of TCR beta V- and J-genes. The authors considered a cluster of highly shared sequence variants likely to be a sequencing artifact.

The V call is TRBV7-8, the J call TRBJ2-1; TRBD1 agrees at 7 bases. Source material: PBMCs. This clonotype was obtained from a woman aged 35 to 49 in good health and CMV-seropositive. The CDR3 DNA is TGTGCCAGCAGTTCGGGACAGAGCTCCTACAATGAGCAGTTCTTC. Its translation: CASSSGQSSYNEQFF.